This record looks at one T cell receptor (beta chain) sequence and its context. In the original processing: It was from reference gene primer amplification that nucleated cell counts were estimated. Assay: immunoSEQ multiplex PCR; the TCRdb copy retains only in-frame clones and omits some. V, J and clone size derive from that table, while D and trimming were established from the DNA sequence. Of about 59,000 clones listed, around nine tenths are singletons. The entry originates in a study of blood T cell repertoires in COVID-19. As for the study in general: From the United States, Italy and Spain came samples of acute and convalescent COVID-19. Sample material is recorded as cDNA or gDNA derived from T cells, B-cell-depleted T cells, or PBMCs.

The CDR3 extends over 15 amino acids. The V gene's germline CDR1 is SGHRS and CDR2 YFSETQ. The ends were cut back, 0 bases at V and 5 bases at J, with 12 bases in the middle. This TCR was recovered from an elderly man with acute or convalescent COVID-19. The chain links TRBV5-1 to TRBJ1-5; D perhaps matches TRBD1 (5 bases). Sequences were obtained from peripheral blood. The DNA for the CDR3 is TGCGCCAGCAGCTTGGGGGACTTCGGATATCAGCCCCAGCATTTT. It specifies CASSLGDFGYQPQHF.